The T cell receptor (beta chain) described here comes from a study of cytomegalovirus exposure and HLA in healthy donors. Assay: immunoSEQ multiplex PCR; the TCRdb copy retains only in-frame clones and omits some. The data contain 95,000 to 150,000 clones, around 87% of them seen just once; the ten biggest clones take up under 6.5%. This clonotype was sampled from a woman aged 18-35 years in good health and CMV-seropositive. Sequencing was performed on PBMCs.

CDR3 region: CAWLGPSGAEAFF. The CDR3 DNA reads TGTGCCTGGCTCGGGCCCTCGGGGGCTGAAGCTTTCTTT. V usage is TRBV30 and J usage is TRBJ1-1, with D possibly TRBD1 on 5 matching bases. Germline CDR1 reads GTSNPN; CDR2 reads SVGIG (reference sequence). The CDR3 is 13 residues long. Trimming removed 5 bases from V and 6 bases from J, with 16 bases in between.